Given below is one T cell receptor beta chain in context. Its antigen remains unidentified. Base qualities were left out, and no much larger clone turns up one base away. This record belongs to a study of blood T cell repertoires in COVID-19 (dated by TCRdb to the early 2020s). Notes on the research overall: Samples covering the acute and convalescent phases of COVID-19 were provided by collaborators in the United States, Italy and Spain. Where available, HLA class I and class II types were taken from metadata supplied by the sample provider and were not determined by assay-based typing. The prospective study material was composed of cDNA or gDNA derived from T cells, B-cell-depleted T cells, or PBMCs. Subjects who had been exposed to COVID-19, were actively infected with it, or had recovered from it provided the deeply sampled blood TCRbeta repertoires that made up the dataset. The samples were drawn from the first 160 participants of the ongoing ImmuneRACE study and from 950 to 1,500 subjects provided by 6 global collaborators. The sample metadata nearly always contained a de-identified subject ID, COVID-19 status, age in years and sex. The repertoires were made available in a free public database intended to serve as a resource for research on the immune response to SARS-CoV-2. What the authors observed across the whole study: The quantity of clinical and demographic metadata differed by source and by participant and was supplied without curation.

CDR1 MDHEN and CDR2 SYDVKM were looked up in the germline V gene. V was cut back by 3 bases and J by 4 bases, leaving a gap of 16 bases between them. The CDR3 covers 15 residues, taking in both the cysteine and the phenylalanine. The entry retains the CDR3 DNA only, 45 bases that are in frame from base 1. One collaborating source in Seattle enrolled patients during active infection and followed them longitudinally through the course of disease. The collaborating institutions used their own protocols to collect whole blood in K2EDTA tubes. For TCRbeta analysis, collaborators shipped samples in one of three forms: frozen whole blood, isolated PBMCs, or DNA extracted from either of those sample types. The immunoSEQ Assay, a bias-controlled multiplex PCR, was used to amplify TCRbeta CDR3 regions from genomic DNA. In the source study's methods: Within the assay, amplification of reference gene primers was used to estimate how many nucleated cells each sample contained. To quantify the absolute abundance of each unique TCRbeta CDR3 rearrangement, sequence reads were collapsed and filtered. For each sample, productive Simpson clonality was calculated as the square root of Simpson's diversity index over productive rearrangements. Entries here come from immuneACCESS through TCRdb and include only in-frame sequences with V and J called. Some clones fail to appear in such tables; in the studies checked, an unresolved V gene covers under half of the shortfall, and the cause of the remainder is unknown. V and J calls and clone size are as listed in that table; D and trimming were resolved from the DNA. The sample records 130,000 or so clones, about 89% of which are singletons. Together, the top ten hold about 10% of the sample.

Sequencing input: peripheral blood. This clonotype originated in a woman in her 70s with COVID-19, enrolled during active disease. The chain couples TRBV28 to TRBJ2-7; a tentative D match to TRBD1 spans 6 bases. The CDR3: CASSLQQGGSYEQYF. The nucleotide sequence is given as TGTGCCAGCAGTTTGCAACAGGGTGGAAGTTACGAGCAGTACTTC. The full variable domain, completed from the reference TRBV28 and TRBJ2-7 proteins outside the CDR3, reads DVKVTQSSRYLVKRTGEKVFLECVQDMDHENMFWYRQDPGLGLRLIYFSYDVKMKEKGDIPEGYSVSREKKERFSLILESASTNQTSMYLCASSLQQGGSYEQYFGPGTRLTVT.